This TCR beta chain appears in the sequencing data of a study of blood T cell repertoires in COVID-19. Study details: Samples taken during acute and convalescent COVID-19 were collected in the United States, Italy and Spain. The analysed material was cDNA or gDNA that came from T cells, B-cell-depleted T cells, or PBMCs.

This CDR3 comprises 13 residues. Germline CDR1 reads KGHSH; CDR2 reads LQKENI. Deletions cut 0 bases from V and 5 bases from J, with 4 bases between. Original data processing: Reference gene primers were amplified, and this amplification served to estimate nucleated cell counts. TCRdb's copy holds only in-frame clones and misses some; the assay was immunoSEQ multiplex PCR. V and J calls plus clone size are reproduced from that table; the DNA served to infer D and trimming. The table includes tens of thousands of clones, about 91% detected once. V usage is TRBV18 and J usage is TRBJ2-2; no definite D call. This sequence was found in a human donor with active COVID-19. The donor label of this sample is uncertain. Material: peripheral blood. CDR3 amino acids: CASSPPRTGELFF. CDR3 sequence (DNA): TGTGCCAGCTCACCACCGAGAACCGGGGAGCTGTTTTTT.